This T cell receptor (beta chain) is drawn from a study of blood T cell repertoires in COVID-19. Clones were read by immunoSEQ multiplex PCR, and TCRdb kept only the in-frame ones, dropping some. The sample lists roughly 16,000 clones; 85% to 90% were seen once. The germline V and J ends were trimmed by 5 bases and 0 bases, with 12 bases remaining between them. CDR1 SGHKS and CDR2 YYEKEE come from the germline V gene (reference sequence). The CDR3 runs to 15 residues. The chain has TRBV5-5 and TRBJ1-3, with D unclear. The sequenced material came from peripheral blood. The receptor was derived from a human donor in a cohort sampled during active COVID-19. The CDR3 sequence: CASRPVGSSGNTIYF. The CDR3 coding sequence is TGTGCCAGCAGGCCCGTTGGCAGCTCTGGAAACACCATATATTTT. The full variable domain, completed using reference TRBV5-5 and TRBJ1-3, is DAGVTQSPTHLIKTRGQQVTLRCSPISGHKSVSWYQQVLGQGPQFIFQYYEKEERGRGNFPDRFSARQFPNYSSELNVNALLLGDSALYLCASRPVGSSGNTIYFGEGSWLTVV.